A selection of T cell receptor beta chains follows, all from one sample in a study of a mutant IDH1 vaccine in newly diagnosed glioma. Produced via immunoSEQ multiplex PCR; TCRdb's table is partial and in-frame only. This sample has around 33,000 clones; about nine tenths occur once, and the top ten carry about 4.9%. This material consisted of PBMCs, taken from a glioma patient treated with radiotherapy, temozolomide or both. The receptor set was obtained from a woman aged 35 to 49 with glioma. CDR3s leave out the opening cysteine and the closing phenylalanine or tryptophan. A D gene is named only where the DNA matches it firmly.

V: TRBV13; length: 13; D: TRBD2; CDR3: ASSLTGGPGGELF
V: TRBV25-1; length: 14; D: .; CDR3: ASSGADLTGRREQY
V: TRBV27; length: 12; D: .; CDR3: ASSFGGIGTEAF
V: TRBV29-1; length: 11; D: .; CDR3: SVLLRSLSEAF
V: TRBV11-2; length: 13; D: .; CDR3: ASSSLQGPSGELF
V: TRBV5-8; length: 14; D: .; CDR3: ASRHRIIDKNEKLF
V: TRBV27; length: 12; D: .; CDR3: ASSDRSYNQPQH
V: TRBV25-1; length: 12; D: .; CDR3: ASSELVSNQPQH
V: TRBV23-1; length: 12; D: TRBD1; CDR3: ASRPGQGNYEQY
V: TRBV25-1; length: 14; D: .; CDR3: ASSAPYTGSTDTQY
V: TRBV7-9; length: 14; D: .; CDR3: ASSPVGAGMNTEAF
V: TRBV4-1; length: 11; D: .; CDR3: ASSPGGSNEQF
V: TRBV7-2; length: 15; D: .; CDR3: ASSLALVSGDPDTQY
V: TRBV30; length: 13; D: .; CDR3: AWRERDHSNQPQH
V: TRBV5-6; length: 14; D: TRBD1; CDR3: ASSTTGTGDTGELF
V: TRBV6-6; length: 12; D: .; CDR3: ASSLGGANEKLF
V: TRBV7-2; length: 13; D: TRBD1; CDR3: ASSLARTGAWEQY
V: TRBV29-1; length: 11; D: .; CDR3: SVALQGNYGYT
V: TRBV6-5; length: 9; D: .; CDR3: ASRGRNRAT
V: TRBV18; length: 13; D: .; CDR3: ASSPGSRRGEKLF
V: TRBV7-8; length: 12; D: .; CDR3: ASSLSEIQETQY
V: TRBV10-2; length: 14; D: .; CDR3: ASSDSGPSGNQPQH
V: TRBV7-2; length: 11; D: .; CDR3: ASSLGGANVLT
V: TRBV6-1; length: 11; D: .; CDR3: ASTQDRMGGYT
V: TRBV5-4; length: 15; D: TRBD1; CDR3: ASSSPGTVSSGNTIY
V: TRBV28; length: 13; D: TRBD1; CDR3: ASRLTGGAGYGYT
V: TRBV2; length: 14; D: .; CDR3: ASKVQGKRGTDTQY
V: TRBV6-4; length: 11; D: TRBD1; CDR3: ASSRDSQETQY
V: TRBV2; length: 12; D: .; CDR3: ASSELGDRREAF
V: TRBV7-8; length: 12; D: TRBD2; CDR3: ASSSLAVYNEQF
V: TRBV28; length: 13; D: TRBD1; CDR3: ASKVGGTGGTEAF
V: TRBV7-9; length: 13; D: .; CDR3: ASSLGPWKHYGYT
V: TRBV7-9; length: 15; D: .; CDR3: ASSLERQGKRVEKLF
V: TRBV4-2; length: 15; D: .; CDR3: ASSQPSGQGSYNEQF
V: TRBV12-5; length: 12; D: .; CDR3: ASGLREMNTEAF
V: TRBV27; length: 12; D: .; CDR3: ASSSDPGDYGYT
V: TRBV4-1; length: 13; D: TRBD1; CDR3: ASSHLDRGKRGYT
V: TRBV30; length: 14; D: .; CDR3: AWSVKVAHRRNEQY
V: TRBV30; length: 10; D: .; CDR3: AWSHGTGELF
V: TRBV7-2; length: 12; D: .; CDR3: ASSYDVSSYEQY
V: TRBV11-3; length: 9; D: .; CDR3: ASSLGREQF